The sequence of this T cell receptor (beta chain) was determined in a study of resident and recirculating memory T cells in vitiligo. Findings and caveats of the study: No single dominant TCR clone appeared; lesion clonality varied.

Some clones are missing from TCRdb's copy, which holds only in-frame ones; the method was immunoSEQ multiplex PCR. Of 35,000 to 45,000 clones listed, 80% to 95% are singletons. As regards this clone: Its matching antigen is unknown.

V lost 5 bases, J lost 0 bases, and 10 bases lay in between. CDR1 is SGHAT and CDR2 is FQNNGV in the germline V gene. This CDR3 is 14 amino acids long. No change in lesions over the prior 6 months defined stable disease. This clonotype was sampled from a male donor with vitiligo. Sequenced sample: blood. The chain uses TRBV11-2 and TRBJ1-1, with no clear D. CDR3 sequence (DNA): TGTGCCAGCAGCCGACATGCACTGAACACTGAAGCTTTCTTT. This sequence encodes CASSRHALNTEAFF.